Below, one T cell receptor (beta chain) is given with its context. What it recognizes is unknown. The data were produced by immunoSEQ multiplex PCR, yet TCRdb's version contains in-frame clones alone and is incomplete. The sample has 120,000 or so clones, roughly 88% seen once; the top ten hold about 5.3%. The CDR3 has 16 amino acids. The V end lost 2 bases, the J end lost 4 bases, and 13 bases lay between the germline ends. CDR1 is SGDLS and CDR2 is YYNGEE in the germline V gene. This specimen belongs to a study of cytomegalovirus exposure and HLA in healthy donors. Study-wide findings and caveats: CMV antigen specificity of a few CMV-associated chains was confirmed in vitro. The study listed some 160 cytomegalovirus-associated TCR beta chains.

This clonotype originated in a man younger than 35 in good health and CMV-seronegative. The chain is built from TRBV9 and TRBJ1-6; D might be TRBD1 (6 bases). The sample was PBMCs. As DNA, the CDR3 is TGTGCCAGCAGCGTCTCGGGACAAGAGTATAATTCACCCCTCCACTTT. It yields the protein CASSVSGQEYNSPLHF.